This TCR beta chain is drawn from a study of T cells in Graves' hyperthyroidism and ophthalmopathy. General study results and limits: Using 13 V-J features, a model discriminated ophthalmopathy from stable hyperthyroidism.

Authors of the study amplified TCR beta CDR3 regions from RNA transcripts. RT-PCR in the first round (using the HTBI primer set) targeted the TCR CDR3. TCRdb processed the multiplex PCR reads anew with MiXCR; each CDR3 protein has one entry. This sample has approximately 400,000 distinct CDR3 sequences; 15% to 18% occur once, and the top ten carry 13% to 15%. This CDR3 contains 16 residues. Looked up from germline, CDR1 is MNHEY and CDR2 is SVGAGI. Trimming shortened V by 0 bases and J by 2 bases, and 14 bases separated the two germline ends. This clonotype occurred many times. Its antigen is unidentified.

Sequencing was carried out using blood. The rearrangement uses TRBV6-5 and TRBJ2-7; D is perhaps TRBD1 (5 bases). This clonotype was sampled from a woman aged 18-29 years with Graves' hyperthyroidism. The CDR3 coding sequence is TGTGCCAGCAGTTACTCGAAAGGACACCCAACCTACGAGCAGTACTTC. This encodes CASSYSKGHPTYEQYF.